This T cell receptor (beta chain) was recovered during a study of T cell repertoires in cytomegalovirus infection. Study context: It can be stated that public TCR beta signatures indicated CMV infection as well as a matching HLA type.

TCRdb re-derived calls from the reads in MiXCR, one entry per CDR3 protein. The sample has about 400,000 distinct CDR3 sequences, about a sixth seen once. With 5 bases clipped from V and 2 bases from J, the junction kept 7 bases outside the gene matches. The CDR3 consists of 15 residues. Germline CDR1 reads MDHEN; CDR2 reads SYDVKM. What was sequenced was PBMCs. This TCR was sampled from a human donor in good health (CMV status not recorded). Some clones in this sample may be carry-over from other donors' samples. The chain recombines TRBV28 with TRBJ2-7; 9 bases line up with TRBD2. CDR3 in amino acids: CASSTPSGATYEQYF. In DNA, the CDR3 is TGTGCCAGCAGTACTCCTAGCGGGGCTACCTACGAGCAGTACTTC.